Reported below is one T cell receptor beta chain. Its antigen is unidentified. These data are taken from a study of T cell responses to AZD1222 COVID-19 vaccine. Study results and limitations: Donors in the cohort were predominantly white British and more often female, and clonal diversity was possibly underestimated. Nearly half of unique spike-specific TCRs reportedly avoided B.1.351 and B.1.1.7 mutated regions. After two AZD1222 doses, spike-specific TCR breadth and depth rose versus day 0.

Measured with immunoSEQ multiplex PCR; TCRdb has only the in-frame clones, and not every one. The table shows some 110,000 clones, with 85% to 90% occurring only once. The CDR3 has 14 residues. CDR1 MNHEY and CDR2 SVGEGT come from the germline V gene. Between the trimmed V and J ends, which lost 5 bases and 5 bases, there was a span of 10 bases. The TCR was taken from an adult who received the AZD1222 COVID-19 vaccine. The sequencing here drew on peripheral blood, taken 28 days after the second AZD1222 dose. The chain recombines TRBV6-2 or TRBV6-3 with TRBJ1-6; D possibly corresponds to TRBD1 (5 bases). Written as DNA, the CDR3 is TGTGCCAGCAGTCCGGGACTCGATAATTCACCCCTCCACTTT. This gives the protein CASSPGLDNSPLHF.